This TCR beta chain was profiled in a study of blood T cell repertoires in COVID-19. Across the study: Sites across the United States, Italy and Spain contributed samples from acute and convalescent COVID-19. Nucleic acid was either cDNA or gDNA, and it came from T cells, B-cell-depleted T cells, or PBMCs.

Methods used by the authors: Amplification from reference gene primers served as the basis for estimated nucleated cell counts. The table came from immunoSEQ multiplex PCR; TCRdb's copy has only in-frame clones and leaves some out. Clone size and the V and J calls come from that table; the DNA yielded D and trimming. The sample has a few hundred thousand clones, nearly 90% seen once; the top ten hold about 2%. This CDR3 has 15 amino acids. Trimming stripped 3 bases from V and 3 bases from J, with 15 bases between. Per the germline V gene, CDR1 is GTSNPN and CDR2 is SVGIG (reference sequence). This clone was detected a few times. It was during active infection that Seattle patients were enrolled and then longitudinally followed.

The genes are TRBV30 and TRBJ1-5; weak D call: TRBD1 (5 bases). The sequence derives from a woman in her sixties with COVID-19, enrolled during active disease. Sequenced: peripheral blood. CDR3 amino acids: CAWRPAEGYNQPQHF. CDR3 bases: TGTGCCTGGAGGCCCGCGGAGGGGTACAATCAGCCCCAGCATTTT.